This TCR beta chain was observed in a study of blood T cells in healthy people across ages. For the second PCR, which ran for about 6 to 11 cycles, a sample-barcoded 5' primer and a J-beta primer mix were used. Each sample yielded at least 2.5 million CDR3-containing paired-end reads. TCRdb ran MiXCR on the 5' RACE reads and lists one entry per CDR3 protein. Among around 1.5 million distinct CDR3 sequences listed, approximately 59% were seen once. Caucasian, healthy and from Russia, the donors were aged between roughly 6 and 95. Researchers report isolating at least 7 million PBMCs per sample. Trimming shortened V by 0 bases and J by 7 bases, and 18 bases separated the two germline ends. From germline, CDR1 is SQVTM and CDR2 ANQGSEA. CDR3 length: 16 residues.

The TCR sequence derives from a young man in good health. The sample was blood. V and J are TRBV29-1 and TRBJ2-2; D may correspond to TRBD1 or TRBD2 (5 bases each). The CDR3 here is CSVEEVGDRPNGELFF. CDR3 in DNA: TGCAGCGTTGAAGAAGTAGGGGACCGTCCAAACGGGGAGCTGTTTTTT.